The subject of this entry is one TCR beta chain. Trimming left V 7 bases short and J 12 bases short, with 16 bases between. The CDR3 runs 11 residues. Germline-derived CDR1 and CDR2 are LGHNA and YSLEER. The data were obtained in a study of CD8+ T cells in alopecia areata. This sample's treatment: oral pan-JAK inhibitor, 5-10 mg twice daily. cDNA prepared by RNA extraction and subsequent reverse transcription served as the template for sequencing. Repertoires were generated with immunoSEQ multiplex PCR, while TCRdb's copy carries only in-frame clones and drops some. The sample lists 120,000 or so clones; around 63% were seen once.

Here the sequenced sample was CD4+ T cells sorted from blood, taken at week 4, from a patient treated with tofacitinib. This receptor was identified in a human donor with alopecia areata. J is TRBJ2-7 and V is TRBV4-3; D uncertain. The CDR3 sequence: CASNGQKSGYF. The CDR3 region has the DNA TGCGCCAGCAATGGTCAAAAGAGTGGGTACTTC.